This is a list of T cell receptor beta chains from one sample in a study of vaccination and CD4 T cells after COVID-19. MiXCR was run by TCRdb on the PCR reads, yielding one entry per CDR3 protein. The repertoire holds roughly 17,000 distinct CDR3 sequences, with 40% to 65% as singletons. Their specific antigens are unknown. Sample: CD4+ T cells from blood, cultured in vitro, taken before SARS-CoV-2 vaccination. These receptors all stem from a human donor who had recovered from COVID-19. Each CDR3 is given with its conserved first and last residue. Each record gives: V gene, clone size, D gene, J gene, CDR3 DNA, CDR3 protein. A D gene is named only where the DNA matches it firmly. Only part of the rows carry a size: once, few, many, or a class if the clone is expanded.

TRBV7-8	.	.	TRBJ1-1	TGTGCCAGCAGCTTAGCAGTGGTCTGGCTGGGGGCGCGCGGTGAAGCTTTCTTT	CASSLAVVWLGARGEAFF
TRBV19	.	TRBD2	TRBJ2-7	TGTGCCAGTCAGCGGGGCTACGAGCAGTACTTC	CASQRGYEQYF
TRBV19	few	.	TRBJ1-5	TGTGCCAGTAGCACCCAGCCTAGCAATCAGCCCCAGCATTTT	CASSTQPSNQPQHF
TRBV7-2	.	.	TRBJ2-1	TGTGCCAGCACCCCTGACCAATACACTGAGCAGTTCTTC	CASTPDQYTEQFF
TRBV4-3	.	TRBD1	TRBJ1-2	TGCGCCAGCAGCCAAGATCACGCGACAGGGAGTGGTGGCTACACCTTC	CASSQDHATGSGGYTF
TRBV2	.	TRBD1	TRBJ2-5	TGTGCCAGCAGTGAAGCGGGACAGGGGTTTGGAGAGACCCAGTACTTC	CASSEAGQGFGETQYF
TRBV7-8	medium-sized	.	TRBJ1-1	TGTGCCAGCAGCTTAGCAGGGGCTGACACTGAAGCTTTCTTT	CASSLAGADTEAFF
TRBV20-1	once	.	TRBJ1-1	TGCAGTGCTAGAGATGCACCCAGGGGCACTGAAGCTTTCTTT	CSARDAPRGTEAFF
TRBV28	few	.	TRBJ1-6	TGTGCCAGCGGGGGGGTCTTGAGTTCACCCCTCCACTTT	CASGGVLSSPLHF
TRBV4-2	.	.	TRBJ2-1	TGTGCCAGCAGCCAAGAAGTCGCCCAGAGCTCCTACAATGAGCAGTTCTTC	CASSQEVAQSSYNEQFF
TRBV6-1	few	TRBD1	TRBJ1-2	TGTGCCAGCAGTGAAGTAGGGACAGGGAATGGCTACACCTTC	CASSEVGTGNGYTF
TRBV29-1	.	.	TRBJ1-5	TGCAGCGTTGGCGGCTGGGGCAATCAGCCCCAGCATTTT	CSVGGWGNQPQHF
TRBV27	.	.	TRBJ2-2	TGTGCCAGCAAGGAGCTGGGGGCGAACACCGGGGAGCTGTTTTTT	CASKELGANTGELFF
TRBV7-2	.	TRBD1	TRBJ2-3	TGTGCCAGCAACGAACAGGGGACAGATACGCAGTATTTT	CASNEQGTDTQYF
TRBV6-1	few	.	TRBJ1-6	TGTGCCAGCAGTGAAAGACCCCGGACCTATAATTCACCCCTCCACTTT	CASSERPRTYNSPLHF
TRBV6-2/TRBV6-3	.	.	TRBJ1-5	TGTGCCAGCAGTTGGGGGGGTATGAACAATCAGCCCCAGCATTTT	CASSWGGMNNQPQHF
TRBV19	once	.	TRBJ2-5	TGTGCCAGTAGGGAACAGGGTCGAGAGACCCAGTACTTC	CASREQGRETQYF
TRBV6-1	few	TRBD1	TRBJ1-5	TGTGCCAGCAGGGGGATTGGGAGGGGACAGCAGCCCCAGCATTTT	CASRGIGRGQQPQHF
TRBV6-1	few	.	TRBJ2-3	TGTGCCAGCGGAACGTCTAGCGCGGCTTTCACAGATACGCAGTATTTT	CASGTSSAAFTDTQYF
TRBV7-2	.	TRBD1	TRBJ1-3	TGTGCCAGCAGCCAAAATACAGGGGCCGACTCTGGAAACACCATATATTTT	CASSQNTGADSGNTIYF
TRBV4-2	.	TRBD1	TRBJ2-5	TGTGCCAGCAGCCAAAATAGGGGGCTAGAGACCCAGTACTTC	CASSQNRGLETQYF
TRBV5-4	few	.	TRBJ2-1	TGTGCCAGCAGCTTGGTCCGGGGGAGAGAGCAGTTCTTC	CASSLVRGREQFF
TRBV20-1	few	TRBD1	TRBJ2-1	TGCAGTGCTAGAGTTTGGGACAGGTTACTTAATGAGCAGTTCTTC	CSARVWDRLLNEQFF
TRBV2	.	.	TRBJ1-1	TGTGCCAGCAGTAGGGGGATGAACACTGAAGCTTTCTTT	CASSRGMNTEAFF
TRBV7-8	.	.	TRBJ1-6	TGTGCCAGCAGCTTAGGTTCACCCCTCCACTTT	CASSLGSPLHF
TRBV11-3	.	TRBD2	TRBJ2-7	TGTGCCAGCAGCCTGAATGGGCTAGCGGGAGGGCCCACGTCCTACGAGCAGTACTTC	CASSLNGLAGGPTSYEQYF
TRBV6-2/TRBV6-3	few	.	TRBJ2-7	TGTGCCAGCAGCCCCGGTGGTACCTCCCACGAGCAGTACTTC	CASSPGGTSHEQYF
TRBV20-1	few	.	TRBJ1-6	TGCAGTGCTAGAGAGGGGGGATCACCCCTCCACTTT	CSAREGGSPLHF
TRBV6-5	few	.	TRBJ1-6	TGTGCCAGCAGTTACGGACAGAATAATTCACCCCTCCACTTT	CASSYGQNNSPLHF
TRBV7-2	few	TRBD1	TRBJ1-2	TGTGCCAGCAGCATCCGGGGCCAGGGGGAGGGTGGCTACACCTTC	CASSIRGQGEGGYTF
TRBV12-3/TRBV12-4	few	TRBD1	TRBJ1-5	TGTGCCAGCAACCTAGGGACAGGGAATCAGCCCCAGCATTTT	CASNLGTGNQPQHF
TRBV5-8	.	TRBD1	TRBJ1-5	TGTGCCAGCAGTTACAGGGGGCCGGGAAGCAATCAGCCCCAGCATTTT	CASSYRGPGSNQPQHF
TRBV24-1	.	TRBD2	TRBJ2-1	TGTGCCACCAGTGATCCCCAGCGGGAGTATAATGAGCAGTTCTTC	CATSDPQREYNEQFF
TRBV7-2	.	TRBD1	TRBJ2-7	TGTGCCAGCAGCCCCCGTGGGGGACAGGCCTACGAGCAGTACTTC	CASSPRGGQAYEQYF
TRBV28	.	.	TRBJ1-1	TGTGCCAGCAGTTTTTTACCGAACACTGAAGCTTTCTTT	CASSFLPNTEAFF
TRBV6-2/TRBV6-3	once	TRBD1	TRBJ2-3	TGTGCCAGCAGTCTCGGACAGGGGACAGATACGCAGTATTTT	CASSLGQGTDTQYF
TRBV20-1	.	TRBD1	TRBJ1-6	TGCAGTGCTAGGGCCCGGGACAGTAACTATAATTCACCCCTCCACTTT	CSARARDSNYNSPLHF
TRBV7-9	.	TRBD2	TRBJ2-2	TGTGCCAGCAGCGCCGGGACTAGCGTTAATGCCGGGGAGCTGTTTTTT	CASSAGTSVNAGELFF
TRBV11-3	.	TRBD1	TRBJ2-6	TGTGCCAGCAGGTCGCCGGGACAGGGGGCCAACGTCCTGACTTTC	CASRSPGQGANVLTF
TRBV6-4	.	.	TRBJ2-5	TGTGCCAGCAGTCGTTTGGAACGGGATTCTCAAGAGACCCAGTACTTC	CASSRLERDSQETQYF
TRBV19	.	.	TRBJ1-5	TGTGCCAGTAGTATACCGGGCGGAGGGGGACAGCCCCAGCATTTT	CASSIPGGGGQPQHF
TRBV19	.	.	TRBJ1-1	TGTGCCAGTAGTGAGTGGACTGAAGCTTTCTTT	CASSEWTEAFF
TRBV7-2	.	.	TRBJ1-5	TGTGCCAGCAGCTTAGCCACGGGGTGGGATCAGCCCCAGCATTTT	CASSLATGWDQPQHF
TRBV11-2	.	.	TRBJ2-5	TGTGCCAGCAGCTTAGGGACTCGGCAAGAGACCCAGTACTTC	CASSLGTRQETQYF
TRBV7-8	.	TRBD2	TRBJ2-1	TGTGCCAGCAGCCTCCGCGGACTAGCATCTTTCAATGAGCAGTTCTTC	CASSLRGLASFNEQFF
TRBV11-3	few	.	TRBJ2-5	TGTGCCAGCAGCCCAATAGAGGTCCGGTCGGGAGAGACCCAGTACTTC	CASSPIEVRSGETQYF